These 21 T cell receptor beta chains were all obtained from the same sample, sequenced in a study of cytomegalovirus exposure and HLA in healthy donors. PCR used 60 Vbeta primers and 13 Jbeta primers. TCRdb's copy holds only in-frame clones and misses some; the assay was immunoSEQ multiplex PCR. The sample has more than 80,000 clones; more than 65% are singletons. Sequencing input: PBMCs. These receptors came from a woman aged 45-59 years in good health and CMV-seropositive.

The rearrangement uses TRBV10-3 and TRBJ1-5; D not resolved. The CDR3 is made up of 14 amino acids. Germline lookup yields CDR1 ENHRY and CDR2 SYGVKD. Trimming stripped 1 base from V and 3 bases from J, with 7 bases between. The CDR3 loop is CAISELQLNQPQHF. CDR3 coding DNA: TGTGCCATCAGTGAGTTACAGCTCAATCAGCCCCAGCATTTT.

V is TRBV6-5 and J is TRBJ2-7, with D perhaps matching TRBD1 (5 bases). The V gene lost 6 bases and the J gene lost 0 bases, with 9 bases spanning the gap. The CDR3 runs to 13 residues. In germline, CDR1 is MNHEY, CDR2 SVGAGI. The CDR3 loop reads CASSPDSSYEQYF. CDR3 DNA: TGTGCCAGCAGCCCCGACAGCTCCTACGAGCAGTACTTC.

V and J are TRBV9 and TRBJ2-1; D is perhaps TRBD2 (5 bases). The CDR3 has 16 amino acids. V was pared by 2 bases and J by 0 bases, with 12 bases between. CDR1 SGDLS and CDR2 YYNGEE come from the germline V gene. CDR3 sequence (DNA): TGTGCCAGCAGCGTTGGCGGGTTTAGCTCCTACAATGAGCAGTTCTTC. Translation: CASSVGGFSSYNEQFF.

The rearrangement uses TRBV5-6 and TRBJ1-6; 10 bases fit TRBD1. CDR1 and CDR2 (germline): SGHDT, YYEEEE. The CDR3 loop spans 15 amino acids. J gave up 10 bases and V 4 bases, and 8 bases lay outside the gene matches. CDR3 coding DNA: TGTGCCAGCAGCCTACCAGACAGGGGGCACTCACCCCTCCACTTT. Translating it yields CASSLPDRGHSPLHF.

This clone was recorded once. V usage is TRBV6-5 and J usage is TRBJ2-3; D may be TRBD2 (6 bases). The CDR3 spans 12 residues. The V end lost 5 bases, the J end lost 4 bases, and 7 bases lay between the germline ends. The germline gives CDR1 MNHEY, CDR2 SVGAGI. The CDR3 here is CASSGGSDTQYF. The DNA for the CDR3 is TGTGCCAGCAGTGGGGGGTCAGATACGCAGTATTTT.

The chain links TRBV28 to TRBJ1-2; 11 positions agree with TRBD1. Germline V gene data show CDR1 as MDHEN and CDR2 as SYDVKM. The V and J ends lost 4 bases and 7 bases, in that order; junction bases with no gene match: 8. The CDR3 is 15 amino acids. The CDR3 nucleotides read TGTGCCAGCAGTTACGAGGACAGGGGGCGATCTGGCTACACCTTC. Translating it yields CASSYEDRGRSGYTF.

The V gene is TRBV5-4, the J gene TRBJ1-1; no clear D gene. Germline values: CDR1 SGHNT, CDR2 YYREEE (reference sequence). V was trimmed by 0 bases and J by 3 bases, leaving 6 bases between them. There are 13 residues in the CDR3. CDR3 residues: CASSLVSDTEAFF. Here the CDR3 DNA reads TGTGCCAGCAGCTTGGTTTCGGACACTGAAGCTTTCTTT. The variable domain in full, completed from reference TRBV5-4 and TRBJ1-1, reads ETGVTQSPTHLIKTRGQQVTLRCSSQSGHNTVSWYQQALGQGPQFIFQYYREEENGRGNFPPRFSGLQFPNYSSELNVNALELDDSALYLCASSLVSDTEAFFGQGTRLTVV.

This clone is a singleton in its sample. The chain employs TRBV9 and TRBJ1-1; the match to TRBD1 covers 10 bases. V was clipped by 4 bases and J by 3 bases; unmatched bases: 9. CDR1 SGDLS and CDR2 YYNGEE come from the germline V gene. CDR3 length: 16 residues. The CDR3 sequence: CASSPAVGTGDTEAFF. The CDR3 DNA reads TGTGCCAGCAGCCCAGCCGTCGGGACAGGGGACACTGAAGCTTTCTTT.

The rearrangement joins TRBV2 to TRBJ2-4; D might be TRBD1 (6 bases). Trimming removed 7 bases at V and 2 bases at J, with 15 bases between. Germline values: CDR1 SNHLY, CDR2 FYNNEI. This CDR3 region has 15 residues. The CDR3 is CASTSGQLTKNIQYF. In nucleotides, the CDR3 is TGTGCCAGCACCTCAGGACAGCTCACCAAAAACATTCAGTACTTC.

The chain is built from TRBV2 and TRBJ2-1, with 9 bases identical to TRBD2. CDR3 length: 17 amino acids. Looked up from germline, CDR1 is SNHLY and CDR2 is FYNNEI. V trimming: 1 base; J trimming: 3 bases; junction bases outside the gene matches: 7. CDR3 in amino acids: CASSEVSPSGDYNEQFF. CDR3 coding DNA: TGTGCCAGCAGTGAAGTGAGTCCTAGCGGGGACTACAATGAGCAGTTCTTC.

The table lists this clone with a few counts. This chain connects TRBV27 to TRBJ1-2; D is unresolved. The CDR3 length is 15 residues. V lost 2 bases to trimming and J lost 0 bases, with 10 bases between them. Germline V CDR1 and CDR2: MNHEY, SMNVEV (reference sequence). CDR3 nucleotide sequence: TGTGCCAGCAGTTTAACAAAACCCTCTAACTATGGCTACACCTTC. Encoded protein: CASSLTKPSNYGYTF.

This clone came up a few times. J is TRBJ2-7 and V is TRBV19; D unclear. The CDR3 length is 15 residues. With 5 bases removed from V and 2 bases from J, the gap between germline ends came to 16 bases. Germline CDR1 and CDR2: LNHDA and SQIVND (reference sequence). This chain's CDR3 is CASSLRHGLTYEQYF. CDR3 DNA: TGTGCCAGTAGTCTGAGACACGGATTAACCTACGAGCAGTACTTC.

The genes are TRBV29-1 and TRBJ2-1; 7 bases line up with TRBD2. CDR3 length: 13 residues. V trimming: 6 bases; J trimming: 4 bases; junction bases outside the gene matches: 6. Germline values: CDR1 SQVTM, CDR2 ANQGSEA. In DNA, the CDR3 is TGCAGCGTCTGGGGGGGGGTTTACAATGAGCAGTTCTTC. Protein: CSVWGGVYNEQFF.

This clone showed up just a few times. The chain is built from TRBV13 and TRBJ2-7, with 9 bases identical to TRBD1. V lost 5 bases to trimming and J lost 6 bases; unmatched junction nucleotides: 11. The CDR3 spans 15 residues. Germline CDR1 reads PRHDT; CDR2 reads FYEKMQ (reference sequence). In DNA, the CDR3 is TGTGCCAGCAGCCCACTACCGGGACAGGGCGCCGAGCAGTACTTC. Amino acids: CASSPLPGQGAEQYF.

The chain combines TRBV19 with TRBJ1-1; TRBD1 aligns across 9 bases. Germline assignment: CDR1 LNHDA and CDR2 SQIVND (reference sequence). The CDR3 spans 14 residues. The V gene end was trimmed by 10 bases and the J gene end by 0 bases; junction bases not matched to a gene: 6. In nucleotides, the CDR3 is TGTGCCATAAAGGACAGGGGAATGAACACTGAAGCTTTCTTT. Translation gives CAIKDRGMNTEAFF.

V and J are TRBV7-9 and TRBJ1-2; 10 nucleotides line up with TRBD1. The ends lost 5 bases at V and 14 bases at J; junction bases unmatched: 8. Per germline, CDR1 SEHNR and CDR2 FQNEAQ (reference sequence). This CDR3 spans 12 amino acids. The CDR3 region is CASSPADRGLTF. The CDR3 DNA follows: TGTGCCAGCAGCCCCGCCGACAGGGGGCTTACCTTC.

The chain is built from TRBV5-1 and TRBJ2-7, with 7 positions matching TRBD2. Trimming cost V 0 bases and J 3 bases; bases outside gene matches: 6. Germline-derived CDR1 and CDR2 are SGHRS and YFSETQ. The CDR3 length is 15 residues. The CDR3 sequence: CASSLGPAGDYEQYF. CDR3 nucleotide sequence: TGCGCCAGCAGCTTGGGCCCGGCGGGGGACTACGAGCAGTACTTC. The whole variable domain, filled in from reference TRBV5-1 and TRBJ2-7, reads KAGVTQTPRYLIKTRGQQVTLSCSPISGHRSVSWYQQTPGQGLQFLFEYFSETQRNKGNFPGRFSGRQFSNSRSEMNVSTLELGDSALYLCASSLGPAGDYEQYFGPGTRLTVT.

The rearrangement links TRBV2 to TRBJ2-7; 8 nucleotides align to TRBD1. The CDR3 sequence is 16 residues long. The junction had 12 bases not matched to a gene; V was cut back by 3 bases and J by 5 bases. Germline lookup yields CDR1 SNHLY and CDR2 FYNNEI. The CDR3 bases are TGTGCCAGCAGTGATTGGTCAGGACAGGGAAAAGACGAGCAGTACTTC. It specifies CASSDWSGQGKDEQYF. The full variable domain, rest sourced from reference TRBV2 and TRBJ2-7, is EPEVTQTPSHQVTQMGQEVILRCVPISNHLYFYWYRQILGQKVEFLVSFYNNEISEKSEIFDDQFSVERPDGSNFTLKIRSTKLEDSAMYFCASSDWSGQGKDEQYFGPGTRLTVT.

The genes are TRBV7-2 and TRBJ1-2; 7 positions agree with TRBD1. Per germline, CDR1 SGHTA and CDR2 FQGNSA. V shed 3 bases and J 4 bases; nucleotides not matched to a gene: 8. This CDR3 spans 15 amino acids. Here the CDR3 reads CASSLTLTGSYGYTF. The CDR3 nucleotides read TGTGCCAGCAGCTTGACCCTGACAGGGAGCTATGGCTACACCTTC.

The CDR3 spells CAISDRTRGTQYF. The DNA for the CDR3 is TGTGCCATCAGTGATAGAACCAGAGGGACCCAGTACTTC. The chain uses TRBV10-3 and TRBJ2-5; D unclear. The CDR3 is made up of 13 amino acids. Trimming shortened V by 3 bases and J by 7 bases, and 12 bases separated the two germline ends. CDR1 ENHRY and CDR2 SYGVKD come from the germline V gene.

The chain is built from TRBV28 and TRBJ2-5; 8 bases line up with TRBD2. Germline lookup yields CDR1 MDHEN and CDR2 SYDVKM. CDR3 length equals 15 residues. J lost 2 bases, V lost 6 bases, and 8 bases had no gene match. The CDR3: CASSPPRGGQETQYF. CDR3 coding DNA: TGTGCCAGCAGCCCCCCACGCGGGGGGCAAGAGACCCAGTACTTC.